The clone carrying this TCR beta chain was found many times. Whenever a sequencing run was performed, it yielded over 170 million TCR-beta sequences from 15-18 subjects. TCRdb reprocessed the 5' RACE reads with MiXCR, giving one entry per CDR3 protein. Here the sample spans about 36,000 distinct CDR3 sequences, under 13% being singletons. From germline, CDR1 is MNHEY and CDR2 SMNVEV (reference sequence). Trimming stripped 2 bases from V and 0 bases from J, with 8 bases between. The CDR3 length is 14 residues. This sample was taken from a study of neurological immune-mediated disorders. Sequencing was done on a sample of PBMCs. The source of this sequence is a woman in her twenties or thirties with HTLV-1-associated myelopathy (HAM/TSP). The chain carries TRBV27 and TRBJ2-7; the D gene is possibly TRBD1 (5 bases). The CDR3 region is CASSLQGSSYEQYF. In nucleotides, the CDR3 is TGTGCCAGCAGTTTACAGGGAAGCTCCTACGAGCAGTACTTC.